The 9 T cell receptor beta chains reported below all come from one sample, sequenced in a study of HIV-infected children after antiretroviral therapy interruption. Treatment: PENTA 11 planned treatment interruption arm or continuous ART arm. RNA-based 3' RACE libraries used unique molecular identifiers. TCRdb redid the calling of the 3' RACE reads with MiXCR, one entry per CDR3 protein. The table shows about 89,000 distinct CDR3 sequences, with roughly 6.4% occurring only once. The sample was CD45RA+ CD4+ T cells from PBMCs, pooled from several time points, taken from a donor given antiretroviral therapy, either interrupted or continuous. Described subset: naive CD4+ CD45RA+ CD45RO- T cells. These receptors were taken from a pool of human donors with HIV.

The CDR3 region is CASSLGNGLAAYNEQFF. As DNA, the CDR3 is TGCGCCAGCAGCCTGGGAAATGGACTAGCGGCCTACAATGAGCAGTTCTTC. The V and J genes are TRBV5-1 and TRBJ2-1, with 10 bases that match TRBD2. The germline CDR1 and CDR2 sequences are SGHRS and YFSETQ. CDR3 length equals 17 residues. The J segment lost 2 bases and the V segment lost 4 bases, leaving 9 bases of the junction unmatched.

There are many counts of this clonotype. At one end, the junction sequence differs from germline, possibly due to a read error. In nucleotides, the CDR3 is TGTGCCTGGAGTCTATGGGGGGGTGCAGAAACGCTGTATTTT. Translating gives CAWSLWGGAETLYF. The rearrangement links TRBV30 to TRBJ2-3; 7 nucleotides agree with TRBD2. Germline V gives CDR1 GTSNPN, CDR2 SVGIG (reference sequence). This CDR3 has 14 amino acids.

In its sample, this clonotype was seen many times. V and J are TRBV6-5 and TRBJ2-3, with no clear D. The germline gives CDR1 MNHEY, CDR2 SVGAGI. The CDR3 has 14 residues. Trimming stripped 6 bases from V and 2 bases from J, with 12 bases between. The CDR3 DNA reads TGTGCCAGCAGCCTTTCGACGGCCACAGATACGCAGTATTTT. Translation gives CASSLSTATDTQYF.

Turning to this clonotype: Since a much larger clone is just one base distant, this may be a read error. This chain connects TRBV6-1 to TRBJ2-3; D not resolved. The CDR3 consists of 12 residues. CDR1 and CDR2 from the germline V gene are MNHNS and SASEGT. The CDR3 coding sequence is TGTGCCAGCGGTGATCCTCAAAACACCGTGTACTTT. Its protein product is CASGDPQNTVYF.

In this sample, this clonotype turned up many times. J is TRBJ1-2 and V is TRBV6-1; no definite D call. The CDR3 runs to 14 residues. Germline lookup yields CDR1 MNHNS and CDR2 SASEGT. V lost 5 bases and J 4 bases, leaving 14 bases between the germline ends. CDR3 sequence reads: CASSSNTYGYGYTF. CDR3 in DNA: TGTGCCAGCAGTTCAAACACCTATGGCTATGGCTACACCTTC.

This clonotype was seen repeatedly, ten times or more. The chain joins TRBV30 to TRBJ1-4, with D hard to call. The germline CDR1 and CDR2 sequences are GTSNPN and SVGIG (reference sequence). The CDR3 totals 16 residues. Trimming left V 2 bases short and J 0 bases short, with 13 bases between. The CDR3 protein is CAWSPKRRTTNEKLFF. In nucleotides, the CDR3 is TGTGCCTGGAGTCCCAAGAGGCGGACAACTAATGAAAAACTGTTTTTT.

This clonotype was picked up many times. The chain links TRBV18 to TRBJ2-7; D remains ambiguous. The CDR3 runs to 21 residues. Trimming stripped 3 bases from V and 7 bases from J, with 37 bases between. Germline CDR1 is KGHSH and CDR2 is LQKENI. The CDR3 protein is CASSPALGSWPRRPTGREQYF. CDR3 sequence (DNA): TGTGCCAGCTCACCTGCACTCGGGTCCTGGCCTCGCCGCCCCACCGGTAGAGAGCAGTACTTC.

The chain is built from TRBV9 and TRBJ2-5; no definite D call. From germline, CDR1 is SGDLS and CDR2 YYNGEE. With 1 base removed from V and 5 bases from J, the gap between germline ends came to 6 bases. CDR3 length: 12 residues. The CDR3 bases are TGTGCCAGCAGCGTAATCGTGGAGACCCAGTACTTC. Translation gives CASSVIVETQYF.

This clonotype was counted ten times or more. V gene TRBV7-3 combines with J gene TRBJ2-7; D perhaps matches TRBD2 (5 bases). The V end was cut by 1 base, the J end by 7 bases, with 8 bases between. The CDR3 is 12 amino acids. Germline CDR1 is SGHTA and CDR2 is FQGTGA. The CDR3 DNA reads as TGTGCCAGCAGCTTAATTCCGGGGGAGCAGTACTTC. It yields the protein CASSLIPGEQYF. Together with reference TRBV7-3 and TRBJ2-7, the CDR3 gives the full variable domain: GAGVSQTPSNKVTEKGKYVELRCDPISGHTALYWYRQSLGQGPEFLIYFQGTGAADDSGLPNDRFFAVRPEGSVSTLKIQRTERGDSAVYLCASSLIPGEQYFGPGTRLTVT.